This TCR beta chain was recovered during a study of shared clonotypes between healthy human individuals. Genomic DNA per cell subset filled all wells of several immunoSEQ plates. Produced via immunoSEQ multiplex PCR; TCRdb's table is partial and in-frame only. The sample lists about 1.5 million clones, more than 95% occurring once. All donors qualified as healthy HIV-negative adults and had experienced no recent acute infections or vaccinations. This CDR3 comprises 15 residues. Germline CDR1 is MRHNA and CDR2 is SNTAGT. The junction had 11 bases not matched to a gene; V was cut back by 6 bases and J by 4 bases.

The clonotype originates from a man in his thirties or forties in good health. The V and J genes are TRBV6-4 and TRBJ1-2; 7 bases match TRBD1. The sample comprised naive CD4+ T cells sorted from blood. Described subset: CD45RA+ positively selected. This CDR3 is CASRNRSRGSYGYTF. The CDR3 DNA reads TGTGCCAGCAGGAATCGGTCCAGGGGGAGCTATGGCTACACCTTC.